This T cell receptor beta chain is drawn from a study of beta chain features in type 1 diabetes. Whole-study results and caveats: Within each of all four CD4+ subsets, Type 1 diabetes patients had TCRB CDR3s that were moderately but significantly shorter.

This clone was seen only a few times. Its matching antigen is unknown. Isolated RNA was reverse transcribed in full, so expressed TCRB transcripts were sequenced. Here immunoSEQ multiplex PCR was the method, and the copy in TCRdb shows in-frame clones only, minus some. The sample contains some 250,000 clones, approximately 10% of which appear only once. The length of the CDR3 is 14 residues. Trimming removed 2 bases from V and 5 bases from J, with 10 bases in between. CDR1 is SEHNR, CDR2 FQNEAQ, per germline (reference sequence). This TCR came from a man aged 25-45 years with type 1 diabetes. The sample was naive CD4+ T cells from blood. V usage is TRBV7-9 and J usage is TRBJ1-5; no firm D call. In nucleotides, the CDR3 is TGTGCCAGCAGCTTACGAGGAGTCGATCAGCCCCAGCATTTT. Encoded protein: CASSLRGVDQPQHF.